These 9 T cell receptor beta chains share one sample of origin, sequenced in a study of post-analysis software for immune sequencing data. General study points: About five TRBV segments, including TRBV5-6, TRBV5-1 and TRBV20-1, were more frequent in patients than controls.

These TCRs are of unknown antigen specificity. Carried by the TCR beta cDNA libraries were unique molecular identifiers. Using its own MiXCR run on the PCR reads, TCRdb lists one record per CDR3 protein. This sample has hundreds of thousands of distinct CDR3 sequences; 30% occur once, and the top ten carry roughly 0.53%. The sequenced sample was blood. The receptors come from a girl under 18 with multiple sclerosis.

The chain joins TRBV7-9 to TRBJ1-4; D is uncertain. There are 13 residues in the CDR3. Trimming took off 2 bases at V and 8 bases at J, with 9 bases between the two ends. Germline V gene data show CDR1 as SEHNR and CDR2 as FQNEAQ (reference sequence). CDR3 protein: CASSLRIGEKLFF. In DNA form, the CDR3 reads TGTGCCAGCAGCTTACGCATTGGCGAAAAACTGTTTTTT.

This clonotype was observed a few times. The gene calls are TRBV6-2 or TRBV6-3 and TRBJ2-6; D gene uncertain. Trimming took off 3 bases at V and 0 bases at J, with 6 bases between the two ends. The CDR3 sequence is 15 residues long. The germline V gene encodes CDR1 MNHEY and CDR2 SVGEGT. In nucleotides, the CDR3 is TGTGCCAGCAGTTATCAAGACTCTGGGGCCAACGTCCTGACTTTC. It yields the protein CASSYQDSGANVLTF.

V and J are TRBV2 and TRBJ1-4, with 7 nucleotides matching TRBD1. CDR3 size: 13 residues. V lost 8 bases and J lost 5; bases outside the gene matches: 5. CDR1 SNHLY and CDR2 FYNNEI come from the germline V gene. CDR3 nucleotides: TGTGCCAGCGACGACAGGGTAAATGAAAAACTGTTTTTT. Residues: CASDDRVNEKLFF.

This rearrangement joins TRBV6-5 to TRBJ1-1; TRBD1 agrees at 8 bases. There are 15 residues in the CDR3. CDR1 is MNHEY and CDR2 is SVGAGI in the germline V gene. After removal of 2 bases from V and 6 bases from J, the junction contained 8 bases not matched to a gene. CDR3 DNA: TGTGCCAGCAGTTACCTAGGACAGGGAATCGCTGAAGCTTTCTTT. Translated: CASSYLGQGIAEAFF.

The rearrangement links TRBV29-1 to TRBJ2-5; 7 bases match TRBD2. Trimming took 7 bases from V and 1 from J; bases not matched to a gene: 18. This CDR3 is 17 amino acids long. Per the germline V gene, CDR1 is SQVTM and CDR2 is ANQGSEA. This CDR3 reads CSADRSGGGRPQETQYF. CDR3 DNA sequence: TGCAGCGCCGACCGATCCGGAGGCGGGAGACCCCAAGAGACCCAGTACTTC.

In the case of this clonotype: At one of its ends the junction is not consistent with the germline gene, which may arise from a read error. The chain uses TRBV6-2 or TRBV6-3 and TRBJ2-5, with 7 bases aligning to TRBD2. The germline CDR1 and CDR2 sequences are MNHEY and SVGEGT. The CDR3 is made up of 18 amino acids. CDR3 amino acids: CVSSYSGGRFADQETQYF. CDR3 coding DNA: TGTGTCAGCAGTTACTCTGGCGGGAGATTTGCTGATCAAGAGACCCAGTACTTC.

This chain uses TRBV7-6 with TRBJ2-5, with 8 bases lining up with TRBD1. V shed 2 bases and J 6 bases; nucleotides not matched to a gene: 14. The germline V gene has CDR1 SGHVS and CDR2 FNYEAQ. The CDR3 sequence is 17 residues long. The CDR3 region is CASSLPRGQGTGKTQYF. CDR3 bases: TGTGCCAGCAGCTTACCTCGCGGACAGGGCACGGGCAAGACCCAGTACTTC.

There are many counts of this clonotype. This chain links TRBV9 with TRBJ2-1; D not certain. V was pared by 4 bases and J by 5 bases, with 13 bases between. CDR1 is SGDLS and CDR2 is YYNGEE in the germline V gene. The CDR3 is made up of 14 amino acids. CDR3 sequence: CASSPRWEDNEQFF. DNA of the CDR3: TGTGCCAGCAGCCCACGGTGGGAAGACAATGAGCAGTTCTTC. The variable domain in full, with the rest retrieved from reference TRBV9 and TRBJ2-1, is DSGVTQTPKHLITATGQRVTLRCSPRSGDLSVYWYQQSLDQGLQFLIQYYNGEERAKGNILERFSAQQFPDLHSELNLSSLELGDSALYFCASSPRWEDNEQFFGPGTRLTVL.

The chain has TRBV3-1 and TRBJ2-5; D perhaps matches TRBD2 (6 bases). The last part of the DNA fits TRBJ2-7 better; the J call may be wrong. This CDR3 region has 14 residues. Germline V gene data show CDR1 as LGHDT and CDR2 as YNNKEL (reference sequence). For the CDR3, the DNA is TGTGCCAGCAGCCATGCGGGGACCGTCTACGAGCAGTACTTC. This encodes CASSHAGTVYEQYF.